One T cell receptor beta chain is described in this entry. Its antigen remains unknown. The data were obtained in a study of T cells in Graves' hyperthyroidism and ophthalmopathy. What was amplified from RNA transcripts were TCR beta CDR3 regions. Carried out on the TCR CDR3, a first-round RT-PCR used the HTBI primer set. TCRdb re-called the multiplex PCR reads through MiXCR, storing one row per CDR3 protein. The data contain hundreds of thousands of distinct CDR3 sequences, roughly 46% of them seen just once; the ten biggest clones take up under 8.5%. The study's findings and limits: Most expanded thyroid clonotypes above 0.001 recurred in blood. Separation of ophthalmopathy from stable hyperthyroidism was achieved by a 13 V-J model.

Germline CDR1 ENHRY, CDR2 SYGVKD. This CDR3 spans 13 amino acids. V was shortened by 10 bases and J by 3 bases, with 15 bases between the two germline ends. The material sequenced was peripheral blood or thyroid tissue (not recorded which). This chain uses TRBV10-3 with TRBJ1-1, with D maybe TRBD1 (6 bases). The sequence came from an adult man with Graves' disease, either hyperthyroidism or ophthalmopathy (not recorded which). The CDR3 sequence is CATDRIGDTEAFF. The CDR3 nucleotides are TGTGCCACTGACAGGATCGGAGACACTGAAGCTTTCTTT.